The 31 T cell receptor beta chains below come from one sample, sequenced in a study of T-cell memory formation after mild COVID-19. TCRdb re-derived calls from the 5' RACE reads in MiXCR, one entry per CDR3 protein. Here the sample spans approximately 290,000 distinct CDR3 sequences, more than 15% being singletons. The source material was PBMCs or a T cell subset sorted from them (not recorded which). Source of these receptors: a man aged 18 to 29 who had mild COVID-19 (a few samples of this study predate the infection). Cell type and time point are not known.

The chain joins TRBV6-5 to TRBJ2-2, with 7 bases aligning to TRBD1. Germline-derived CDR1 and CDR2 are MNHEY and SVGAGI. V lost 2 bases to trimming and J lost 0 bases; unmatched junction nucleotides: 0. CDR3 size: 15 residues. The CDR3 is CASSYRGPNTGELFF. CDR3 DNA sequence: TGTGCCAGCAGTTACAGGGGGCCGAACACCGGGGAGCTGTTTTTT.

The rearrangement links TRBV18 to TRBJ1-1; D remains ambiguous. From germline, CDR1 is KGHSH and CDR2 LQKENI. This CDR3 contains 13 residues. Trimming cost V 3 bases and J 7 bases, with 12 bases left between them. CDR3 in DNA: TGTGCCAGCTCACCTGGCGGAGAGGGTGAAGCTTTCTTT. It specifies CASSPGGEGEAFF.

This clonotype was found a few times. The chain employs TRBV5-1 and TRBJ1-1; D is possibly TRBD1 (6 bases). Trimming took off 0 bases at V and 5 bases at J, with 14 bases between the two ends. The CDR3 covers 15 residues. The germline V gene encodes CDR1 SGHRS and CDR2 YFSETQ. The CDR3 coding sequence is TGCGCCAGCAGCTTGGGACAGGTATCAGGGACTGAAGCTTTCTTT. It specifies CASSLGQVSGTEAFF.

This clonotype showed up just a few times. This chain uses TRBV7-2 with TRBJ2-2; D might be TRBD1 (6 bases). In germline, CDR1 is SGHTA, CDR2 FQGNSA. CDR3 size: 15 residues. V shed 2 bases and J shed 4 bases, with 11 bases lying between them. The CDR3 DNA sequence: TGTGCCAGCAGCTTAAGAGCAGGGGTCACCGGGGAGCTGTTTTTT. Encoded protein: CASSLRAGVTGELFF.

This clonotype was detected only a few times. CDR3 amino acids: CASSYRKLRGNTGELFF. CDR3 in DNA: TGTGCCAGCAGTTACCGGAAGTTGAGGGGGAACACCGGGGAGCTGTTTTTT. The chain joins TRBV6-2 or TRBV6-3 to TRBJ2-2; D tentatively reads TRBD1 or TRBD2 (5 bases each). The CDR3 is 17 residues long. Trimming pared 2 bases from V and 1 base from J, leaving 14 bases between. Looked up from germline, CDR1 is MNHEY and CDR2 is SVGEGT.

The chain uses TRBV11-2 and TRBJ1-1, with no clear D. Looked up from germline, CDR1 is SGHAT and CDR2 is FQNNGV. The length of the CDR3 is 12 residues. With 3 bases removed from V and 5 bases from J, the gap between germline ends came to 7 bases. The CDR3, as DNA: TGTGCCAGCAGCTTGGCATATACTGAAGCTTTCTTT. As protein: CASSLAYTEAFF.

The V and J genes are TRBV7-2 and TRBJ1-4, with D perhaps TRBD1 (6 bases). V was trimmed by 0 bases and J by 1 base, leaving 15 bases between them. CDR1 is SGHTA and CDR2 is FQGNSA in the germline V gene. The CDR3 consists of 18 residues. This chain's CDR3 is CASSLAGGVVGTNEKLFF. DNA of the CDR3: TGTGCCAGCAGCTTAGCAGGGGGAGTAGTCGGAACTAATGAAAAACTGTTTTTT.

This clonotype has just a few counts. The chain carries TRBV6-5 and TRBJ2-1; the match to TRBD1 covers 9 bases. The CDR3 totals 15 residues. V was clipped by 6 bases and J by 6 bases; unmatched bases: 9. Germline loops: CDR1 MNHEY, CDR2 SVGAGI. The CDR3 DNA follows: TGTGCCAGCAGCCTCCAGGACAGGGGTGGCAATGAGCAGTTCTTC. This codes for CASSLQDRGGNEQFF.

This clonotype has only a few counts. The rearrangement links TRBV4-3 to TRBJ2-5, with 7 positions matching TRBD2. The CDR3 runs to 15 residues. The V gene end was trimmed by 1 base and the J gene end by 2 bases; junction bases not matched to a gene: 4. Germline-derived CDR1 and CDR2 are LGHNA and YSLEER. DNA for the CDR3: TGCGCCAGCAGCCAAGGGGGGAGGGAGCAAGAGACCCAGTACTTC. Amino acids: CASSQGGREQETQYF.

This chain uses TRBV6-1 with TRBJ2-7, with unresolved D. Germline lookup yields CDR1 MNHNS and CDR2 SASEGT. Trimming stripped 4 bases from V and 0 bases from J, with 13 bases between. The CDR3 has 15 amino acids. CDR3 in amino acids: CASSVRSVTSYEQYV. The CDR3 nucleotides read TGTGCCAGCAGTGTCAGGTCCGTCACCTCCTACGAGCAGTACGTC.

The V and J genes are TRBV5-1 and TRBJ1-2; the D gene is possibly TRBD1 (5 bases). The CDR3 runs 17 residues. Germline CDR1 and CDR2: SGHRS and YFSETQ. The V end lost 7 bases, the J end lost 0 bases, and 22 bases lay between the germline ends. The DNA of the CDR3 is TGCGCCAGCGCCTGGGGCCAGGGCGGTACTTCTAACTATGGCTACACCTTC. Its protein product is CASAWGQGGTSNYGYTF.

This clonotype came up a few times. The chain recombines TRBV5-1 with TRBJ2-3; D perhaps matches TRBD2 (5 bases). V was shortened by 0 bases and J by 5 bases, with 10 bases between the two germline ends. Looked up from germline, CDR1 is SGHRS and CDR2 is YFSETQ. The CDR3 is 14 amino acids. The CDR3 sequence: CASSLAAGGDTQYF. CDR3 coding DNA: TGCGCCAGCAGCTTGGCGGCGGGCGGAGATACGCAGTATTTT.

This clonotype was seen more than once but under ten times. The chain has TRBV7-2 and TRBJ2-2; 8 nucleotides agree with TRBD2. Germline lookup yields CDR1 SGHTA and CDR2 FQGNSA. The CDR3 spans 17 residues. The ends lost 3 bases at V and 0 bases at J; junction bases unmatched: 6. CDR3 nucleotide sequence: TGTGCCAGCAGCTTCCCCTCGGGGGGGCCGAACACCGGGGAGCTGTTTTTT. Protein product: CASSFPSGGPNTGELFF.

The sample holds a few counts of this clonotype. The chain combines TRBV6-2 or TRBV6-3 with TRBJ1-2; D remains unclear. Germline values: CDR1 MNHEY, CDR2 SVGEGT. This CDR3 has 14 residues. Trimming stripped 0 bases from V and 4 bases from J, with 9 bases between. In DNA form, the CDR3 reads TGTGCCAGCAGTTACTCACCCGGCGCCTATGGCTACACCTTC. Translating gives CASSYSPGAYGYTF.

The V and J genes are TRBV5-1 and TRBJ2-1; possibly TRBD1 for D (6 bases). The CDR3 loop spans 16 amino acids. The ends were cut back, 4 bases at V and 5 bases at J, with 19 bases in the middle. CDR1 SGHRS and CDR2 YFSETQ come from the germline V gene. The CDR3 protein is CASSLTDRFRDNEQFF. The DNA of the CDR3 is TGCGCCAGCAGCCTAACCGACAGGTTTAGGGACAATGAGCAGTTCTTC.

The sample holds a few counts of this clonotype. The chain carries TRBV2 and TRBJ1-4; TRBD1 is a possible D gene (5 bases). V was trimmed by 5 bases and J by 10 bases, leaving 20 bases between them. The CDR3 is made up of 15 amino acids. The germline CDR1 and CDR2 sequences are SNHLY and FYNNEI. As DNA, the CDR3 is TGTGCCAGCAGTCAAAGGGGCCAGGGTACAGGAAAACTGTTTTTT. It specifies CASSQRGQGTGKLFF.

This clonotype was picked up many times. The chain has TRBV7-3 and TRBJ1-2; D not certain. CDR3 length equals 17 residues. The ends were cut back, 4 bases at V and 2 bases at J, with 20 bases in the middle. Germline V gene data show CDR1 as SGHTA and CDR2 as FQGTGA. The DNA of the CDR3 is TGTGCCAGCAGCTCCCTTTCGAGACTTAGGAAGAACTATGGCTACACCTTC. Residues: CASSSLSRLRKNYGYTF.

This chain joins TRBV20-1 and TRBJ2-7; D remains ambiguous. Germline CDR1 and CDR2: DFQATT and SNEGSKA (reference sequence). Trimming removed 0 bases at V and 0 bases at J, with 9 bases between. The CDR3 covers 14 residues. For the CDR3, the DNA is TGCAGTGCTAGAGATCGGCGCAGCTCCTACGAGCAGTACTTC. This sequence encodes CSARDRRSSYEQYF.

The CDR3 here is CASSYRTGVSGRTEAFF. The CDR3 coding sequence is TGTGCCAGCAGTTACAGGACAGGGGTGAGCGGTCGGACTGAAGCTTTCTTT. The chain links TRBV6-5 to TRBJ1-1; 9 bases match TRBD1. The CDR3 sequence is 17 residues long. CDR1 and CDR2 (germline): MNHEY, SVGAGI. The V segment lost 2 bases and the J segment 5 bases; nucleotides outside the gene matches: 12.

In its sample, this clonotype was seen a few times. This chain connects TRBV7-2 to TRBJ2-3; unclear D gene. Germline assignment: CDR1 SGHTA and CDR2 FQGNSA. The V gene lost 5 bases and the J gene lost 0 bases, with 12 bases spanning the gap. The CDR3 length is 15 residues. This CDR3 reads CASSLDFISTDTQYF. CDR3 DNA: TGTGCCAGCAGCCTAGATTTCATAAGCACAGATACGCAGTATTTT.

This clonotype was observed a handful of times. The chain couples TRBV4-1 to TRBJ2-1; no firm D call. The V end was cut by 0 bases, the J end by 0 bases, with 6 bases between. The germline V gene encodes CDR1 MGHRA and CDR2 YSYEKL. The CDR3 is made up of 15 amino acids. The CDR3: CASSQDEDSYNEQFF. For the CDR3, the DNA is TGCGCCAGCAGCCAAGACGAAGACTCCTACAATGAGCAGTTCTTC.

The chain has TRBV7-2 and TRBJ1-2; a weak D match, TRBD1 (6 bases). The V gene's germline CDR1 is SGHTA and CDR2 FQGNSA. With 4 bases removed from V and 3 bases from J, the gap between germline ends came to 12 bases. There are 14 residues in the CDR3. CDR3 sequence (DNA): TGTGCCAGCAGCTATGGACAGATTTACTATGGCTACACCTTC. Encoded protein: CASSYGQIYYGYTF.

The CDR3 loop reads CASSKQGADEQFF. The CDR3 nucleotides read TGTGCCAGCAGCAAACAGGGGGCGGATGAGCAGTTCTTC. The chain links TRBV5-4 to TRBJ2-1; TRBD1 matches at 9 bases. The V gene end was trimmed by 4 bases and the J gene end by 8 bases; junction bases not matched to a gene: 4. Germline-derived CDR1 and CDR2 are SGHNT and YYREEE (reference sequence). The CDR3 length is 13 residues.

This clonotype was seen more than once but under ten times. J is TRBJ2-2 and V is TRBV27, with 8 bases lining up with TRBD1. The length of the CDR3 is 17 residues. The V gene's germline CDR1 is MNHEY and CDR2 SMNVEV (reference sequence). The trim removed 7 bases at V and 1 base at J, leaving 11 bases unmatched. Here the CDR3 reads CASTLSDRGRNTGELFF. The CDR3 coding sequence is TGTGCCAGCACCCTCTCCGACAGGGGACGGAACACCGGGGAGCTGTTTTTT.

V is TRBV9 and J is TRBJ1-1; weak D call: TRBD1 (6 bases). CDR1 is SGDLS, CDR2 YYNGEE, per germline. Deletions cut 0 bases from V and 0 bases from J, with 9 bases between. The CDR3 spans 15 residues. The CDR3 sequence is CASSVVDSMNTEAFF. CDR3 bases: TGTGCCAGCAGCGTAGTGGACAGCATGAACACTGAAGCTTTCTTT.

Only a few counts were recorded for this clonotype. The chain recombines TRBV9 with TRBJ2-1; no clear D. This CDR3 comprises 15 residues. Between the trimmed V and J ends, which lost 4 bases and 5 bases, there was a span of 16 bases. In germline, CDR1 is SGDLS, CDR2 YYNGEE. Written as DNA, the CDR3 is TGTGCCAGCAGCCCCCCCGCACCCCGCCACAATGAGCAGTTCTTC. This sequence encodes CASSPPAPRHNEQFF.

The V and J genes are TRBV7-9 and TRBJ2-4; 8 nucleotides agree with TRBD1. Germline assignment: CDR1 SEHNR and CDR2 FQNEAQ (reference sequence). CDR3 length: 15 residues. Germline trimming cut 5 bases from V and 3 bases from J; bases unmatched to any gene: 6. CDR3 sequence (DNA): TGTGCCAGCAGCGCCGCGGGACAGGACAAAAACATTCAGTACTTC. As protein: CASSAAGQDKNIQYF. Based on the CDR3 plus reference TRBV7-9 and TRBJ2-4, the full variable domain is DTGVSQNPRHKITKRGQNVTFRCDPISEHNRLYWYRQTLGQGPEFLTYFQNEAQLEKSRLLSDRFSAERPKGSFSTLEIQRTEQGDSAMYLCASSAAGQDKNIQYFGAGTRLSVL.

This clonotype has just a few counts. This chain uses TRBV4-1 with TRBJ2-1, with TRBD1 identical over 9 bases. The V segment lost 4 bases and the J segment 9 bases; nucleotides outside the gene matches: 10. CDR3 length: 15 amino acids. Germline V gives CDR1 MGHRA, CDR2 YSYEKL. CDR3: CASSPLGQGVSEQFF. DNA for the CDR3: TGCGCCAGCAGCCCCCTGGGACAGGGAGTTAGTGAGCAGTTCTTC.

The CDR3 DNA follows: TGTGCCAGCAGCTTAGTTGGTGAAAAACTGTTTTTT. It codes for CASSLVGEKLFF. This sequence joins TRBV11-2 and TRBJ1-4; D remains ambiguous. The CDR3 sequence is 12 residues long. Between the trimmed V and J ends, which lost 1 base and 7 bases, there was a span of 4 bases. Looked up from germline, CDR1 is SGHAT and CDR2 is FQNNGV.

J is TRBJ2-5 and V is TRBV7-2; no firm D call. V shed 4 bases and J shed 5 bases, with 11 bases lying between them. CDR3 length: 13 residues. From germline, CDR1 is SGHTA and CDR2 FQGNSA. CDR3: CASSYARVETQYF. The CDR3 nucleotides read TGTGCCAGCAGCTACGCTAGGGTGGAGACCCAGTACTTC.

This clonotype occurred a few times. The V and J genes are TRBV7-2 and TRBJ1-1; D is uncertain. V lost 5 bases to trimming and J lost 0 bases, with 13 bases between them. Germline V gives CDR1 SGHTA, CDR2 FQGNSA. The CDR3 totals 15 residues. The CDR3 sequence is CASSPRNRMNTEAFF. The CDR3 coding sequence is TGTGCCAGCAGCCCCCGGAACCGAATGAACACTGAAGCTTTCTTT.